This T cell receptor beta chain was sequenced during a study of CD8 T cells in ankylosing spondylitis (TCRdb year 2017). A note on the overall study: The study set out to find disease-linked TCR variants by profiling T cell receptor beta repertoires in ankylosing spondylitis patients and healthy donors. Peripheral blood was sampled, and synovial fluid was also collected from ankylosing spondylitis patients. In total, the full study cohort was made up of 100 to 140 healthy donors and 25 ankylosing spondylitis patients. Overall study outcomes, separate from this receptor: According to the report, matched synovial fluid samples from ankylosing spondylitis patients were significantly enriched for the disease-linked clones. The disease-linked clones had a CD8+ phenotype and were found at relatively low frequencies in peripheral blood. Some TCR beta motif variants had previously been reported in synovial fluid and blood of reactive arthritis patients, which suggested common disease-initiation mechanisms. Blood from ankylosing spondylitis patients appeared to be characterized by a TCR beta motif made up of under ten highly homologous amino acid variants.

This clonotype was seen many times. Its target antigen remains unknown. There are no base qualities to consult, and no much larger clone falls within one base. Sequencer: Illumina HiSeq 2500. Quantitative 5'-RACE with molecular barcodes was the method used to prepare the TCR beta libraries. On the study's bioinformatics: To identify disease-linked TCR variants, a new computational method was used, one built on a probabilistic model of VDJ rearrangement. TCRdb applied fastp at Q25 and MiXCR to the public reads, then kept only in-frame beta chains. Rows merge per CDR3 protein into single entries with the most common DNA and genes. These V and J calls are TCRdb output, not the study's own analysis. This sample comprises around 280,000 distinct CDR3 sequences, 20% of them detected only once. The ten largest clones capture around 7.8% of the sample. From the cysteine up to the phenylalanine, the CDR3 has a length of 13 residues. The CDR3 DNA has 39 bases and is translated from base 1. The germline V gene provides CDR1 SQVTM and CDR2 ANQGSEA. V loses 6 bases of germline sequence and J loses 0 bases, and the interval between the two ends is 10 bases.

The sequence derives from a male donor with ankylosing spondylitis or in good health (not recorded which). Here the chain combines TRBV29-1 and TRBJ2-3, and the D gene may be TRBD1, 5 bases matching. The specimen sequenced was blood, either unsorted or a sorted T cell fraction (not recorded which). The CDR3 reads CSVGPASTDTQYF. The DNA is as follows: TGCAGCGTGGGGCCAGCTAGCACAGATACGCAGTATTTT.